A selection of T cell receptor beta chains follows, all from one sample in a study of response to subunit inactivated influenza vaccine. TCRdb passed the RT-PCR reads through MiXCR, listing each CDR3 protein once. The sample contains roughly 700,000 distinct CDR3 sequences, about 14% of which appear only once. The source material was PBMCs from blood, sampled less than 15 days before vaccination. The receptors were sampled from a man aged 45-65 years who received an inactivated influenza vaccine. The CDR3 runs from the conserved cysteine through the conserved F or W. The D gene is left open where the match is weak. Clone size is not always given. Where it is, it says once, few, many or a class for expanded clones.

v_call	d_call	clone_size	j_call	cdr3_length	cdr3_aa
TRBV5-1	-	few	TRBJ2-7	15	CASSLGPSGSYEQYF
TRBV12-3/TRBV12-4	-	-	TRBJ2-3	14	CASSFQPSTDTQYF
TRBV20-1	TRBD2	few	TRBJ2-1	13	CSASGGADNEQFF
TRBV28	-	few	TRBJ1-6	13	CASMGLSNSPLHF
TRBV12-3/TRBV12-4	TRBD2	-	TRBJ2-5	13	CASSNVAGETQYF
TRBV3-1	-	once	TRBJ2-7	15	CASSQVAGVHYEQYF
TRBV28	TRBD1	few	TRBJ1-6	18	CASSSYRDSARGNSPLHF
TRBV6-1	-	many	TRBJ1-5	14	CASSERATNQPQHF
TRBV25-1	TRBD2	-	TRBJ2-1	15	CASSEGSGSFYEQFF
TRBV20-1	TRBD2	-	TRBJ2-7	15	CSARDLLAGGLEQYF
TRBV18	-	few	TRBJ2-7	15	CASSPTGRGTYEQYF
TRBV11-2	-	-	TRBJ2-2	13	CASSRGEAGELFF
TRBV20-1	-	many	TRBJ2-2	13	CSARRLDTGELFF
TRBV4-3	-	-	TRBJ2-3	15	CASSFSPTVTDTQYF
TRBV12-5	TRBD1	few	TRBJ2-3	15	CASAPTGGGTDTQYF
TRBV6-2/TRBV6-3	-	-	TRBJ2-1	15	CASSYRERYDNEQFF
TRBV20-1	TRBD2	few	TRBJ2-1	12	CSAPAGVNEQFF
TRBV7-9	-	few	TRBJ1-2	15	CASSLESGAVYGYTF
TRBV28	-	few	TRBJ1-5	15	CASSLFIGSNQPQHF
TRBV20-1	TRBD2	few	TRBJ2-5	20	CSATHSGRALFTIFQETQYF
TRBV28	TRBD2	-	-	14	CASRGSGGGETQFF
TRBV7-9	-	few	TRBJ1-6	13	CASSLGFYSPLHF
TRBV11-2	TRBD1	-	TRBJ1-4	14	CASSWGTGLEKLFF
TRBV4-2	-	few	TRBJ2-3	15	CASSQGSLAGDTQYF
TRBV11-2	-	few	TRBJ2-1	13	CASSLERQVGGFF
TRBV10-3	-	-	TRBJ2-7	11	CATGRQDEQYF
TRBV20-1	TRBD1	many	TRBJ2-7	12	CSASGTGGEQYF